The subject of this entry is one TCR beta chain. The assay was immunoSEQ multiplex PCR, and TCRdb's table has in-frame clones only and misses some. The profile shows some 130,000 clones, 75% to 90% of them singletons. Germline CDR1 is MNHEY and CDR2 is SVGAGI. The CDR3 consists of 15 residues. Trimming at V came to 4 bases and at J to 5 bases, leaving 5 bases not matched to a gene. The source of the sample is a study of blood T cell repertoires in COVID-19. The rearrangement links TRBV6-5 to TRBJ2-3; 11 bases fit TRBD2. The sequence came from a human donor in a cohort sampled during active COVID-19. Material for sequencing was peripheral blood. CDR3 loop: CASSLAGGLGDTQYF. The CDR3 region has the DNA TGTGCCAGCAGTTTAGCGGGAGGGTTAGGAGATACGCAGTATTTT.